Described below is a single TCR beta chain sequence and its context. Only in-frame clones appear in the TCRdb table, and some are missing; sequencing was by immunoSEQ multiplex PCR. The profile shows tens of thousands of clones, 70% to 85% of them singletons. This sample is part of a study of T cell responses to AZD1222 COVID-19 vaccine. Trimming at V came to 2 bases and at J to 0 bases, leaving 8 bases not matched to a gene. Germline CDR1 reads MNHEY; CDR2 reads SMNVEV (reference sequence). The CDR3 totals 18 residues. The chain combines TRBV27 with TRBJ2-1; 9 bases map to TRBD2. The sample here was peripheral blood, taken on day 0 of AZD1222 vaccination. This receptor was identified in an adult in good health. CDR3: CASSLLRPSGNSYNEQFF. For the CDR3, the DNA is TGTGCCAGCAGTTTACTCCGGCCTAGCGGGAACTCCTACAATGAGCAGTTCTTC.